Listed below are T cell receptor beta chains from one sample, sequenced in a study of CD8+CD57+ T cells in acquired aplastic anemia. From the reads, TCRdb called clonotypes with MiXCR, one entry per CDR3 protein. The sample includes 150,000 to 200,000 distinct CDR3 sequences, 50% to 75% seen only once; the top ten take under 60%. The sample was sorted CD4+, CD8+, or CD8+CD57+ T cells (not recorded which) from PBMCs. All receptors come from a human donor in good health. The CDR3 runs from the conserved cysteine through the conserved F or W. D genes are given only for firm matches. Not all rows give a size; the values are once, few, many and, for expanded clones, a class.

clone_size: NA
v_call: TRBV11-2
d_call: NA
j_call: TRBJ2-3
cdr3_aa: CASSLLSFGDTQYF
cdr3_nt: TGTGCCAGCAGCTTATTAAGCTTTGGAGATACGCAGTATTTT

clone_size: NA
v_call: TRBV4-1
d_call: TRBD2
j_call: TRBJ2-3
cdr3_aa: CASSQVGGWNEQYF
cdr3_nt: TGCGCCAGCAGCCAGGTGGGAGGGTGGAATGAGCAGTATTTT

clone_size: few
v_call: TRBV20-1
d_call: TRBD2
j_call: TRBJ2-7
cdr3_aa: CSAIGTRGEQYF
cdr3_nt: TGCAGTGCTATCGGGACTAGGGGCGAGCAGTACTTC

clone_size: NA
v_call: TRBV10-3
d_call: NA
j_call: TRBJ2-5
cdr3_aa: CAISQGGAGAQYF
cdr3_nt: TGTGCCATCAGCCAAGGGGGGGCAGGGGCCCAGTACTTC

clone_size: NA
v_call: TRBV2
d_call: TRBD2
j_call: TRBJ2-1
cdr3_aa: CASNGAGGPYNEQFF
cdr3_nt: TGTGCCAGCAACGGGGCGGGAGGCCCCTACAATGAGCAGTTCTTC

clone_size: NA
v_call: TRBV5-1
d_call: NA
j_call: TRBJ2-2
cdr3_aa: CASSLGSGVNTGELFF
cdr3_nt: TGTGCCAGCAGCTTGGGGAGCGGAGTCAACACCGGGGAGCTGTTTTTT

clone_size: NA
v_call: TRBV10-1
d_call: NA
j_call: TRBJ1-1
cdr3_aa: CASRDTRQRTEAFF
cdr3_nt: TGCGCCAGCAGGGATACCAGGCAGAGGACTGAAGCTTTCTTT

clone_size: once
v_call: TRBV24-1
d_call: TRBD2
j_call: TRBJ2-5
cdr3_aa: CATSDLLAAWETQYF
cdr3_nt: TGTGCCACCAGTGATCTACTAGCGGCTTGGGAGACCCAGTACTTC

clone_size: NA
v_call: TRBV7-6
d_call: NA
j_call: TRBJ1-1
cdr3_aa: CASGSGVPANTEAFF
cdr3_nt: TGTGCCAGCGGCTCAGGGGTGCCAGCCAACACTGAAGCTTTCTTT

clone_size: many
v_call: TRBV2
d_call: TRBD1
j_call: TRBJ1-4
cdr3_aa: CASSEALQGQKNEKLFF
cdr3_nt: TGTGCCAGCAGTGAAGCGCTTCAGGGACAGAAAAATGAAAAACTGTTTTTT

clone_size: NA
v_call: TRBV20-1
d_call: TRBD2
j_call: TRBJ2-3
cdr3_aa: CRLAGARTDTQYF
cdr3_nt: TGCAGGTTAGCGGGGGCTCGCACAGATACGCAGTATTTT

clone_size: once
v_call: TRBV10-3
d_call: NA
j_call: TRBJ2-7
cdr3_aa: CAISDSNYEQYF
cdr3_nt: TGTGCCATCAGTGACTCTAACTACGAGCAGTACTTC

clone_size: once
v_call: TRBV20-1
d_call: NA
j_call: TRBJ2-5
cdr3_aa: CSARLEGEETQYF
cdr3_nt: TGCAGTGCTAGACTAGAGGGTGAAGAGACCCAGTACTTC

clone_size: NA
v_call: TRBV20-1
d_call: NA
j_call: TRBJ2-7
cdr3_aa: CSASGHSSYEQYF
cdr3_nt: TGCAGTGCCTCCGGCCATTCTAGCTACGAGCAGTACTTC

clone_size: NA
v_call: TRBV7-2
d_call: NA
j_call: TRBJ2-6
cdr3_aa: CASSRESGANVLTF
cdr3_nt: TGTGCCAGCAGCCGCGAGTCTGGGGCCAACGTCCTGACTTTC

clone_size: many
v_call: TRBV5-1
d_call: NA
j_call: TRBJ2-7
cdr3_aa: CASSPGAGPYEQYF
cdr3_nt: TGCGCCAGCAGCCCGGGGGCCGGACCCTACGAGCAGTACTTC

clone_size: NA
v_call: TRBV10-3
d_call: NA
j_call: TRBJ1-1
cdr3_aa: CAIRAGTLNFLNTEAFF
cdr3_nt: TGTGCCATCAGGGCCGGGACATTAAATTTTTTGAACACTGAAGCTTTCTTT

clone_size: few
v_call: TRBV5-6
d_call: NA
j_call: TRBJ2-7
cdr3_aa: CASSPPGHRGEQYF
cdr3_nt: TGTGCCAGCAGCCCACCGGGACATCGCGGCGAGCAGTACTTC

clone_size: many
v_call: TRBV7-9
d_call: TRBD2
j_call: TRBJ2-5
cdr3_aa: CASSLGLAQETQYF
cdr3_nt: TGTGCCAGCAGCTTAGGACTAGCACAAGAGACCCAGTACTTC

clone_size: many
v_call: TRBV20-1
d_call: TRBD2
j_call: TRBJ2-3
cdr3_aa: CSASEREGVYDTQYF
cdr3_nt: TGCAGTGCTTCCGAGCGGGAGGGAGTTTATGATACGCAGTATTTT

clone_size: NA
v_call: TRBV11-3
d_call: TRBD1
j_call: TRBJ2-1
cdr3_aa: CASSFGTGSEQFF
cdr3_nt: TGTGCCAGCAGCTTCGGGACAGGGAGTGAGCAGTTCTTC

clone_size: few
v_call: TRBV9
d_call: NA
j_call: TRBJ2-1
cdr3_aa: CASSVALTQYYNEQFF
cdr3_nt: TGTGCCAGCAGCGTAGCTCTGACTCAGTACTACAATGAGCAGTTCTTC

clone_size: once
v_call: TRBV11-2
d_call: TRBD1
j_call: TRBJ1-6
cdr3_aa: CASHAPGQGYSPLHF
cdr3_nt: TGTGCCAGCCACGCGCCGGGACAGGGGTATTCACCCCTCCACTTT

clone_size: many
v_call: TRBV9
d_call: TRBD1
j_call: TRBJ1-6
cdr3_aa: CASSASLDRGNNSPLHF
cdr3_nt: TGTGCCAGCAGCGCCAGTCTCGACAGGGGAAATAATTCACCCCTCCACTTT

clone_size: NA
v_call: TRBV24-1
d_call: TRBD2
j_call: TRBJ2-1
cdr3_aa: CTTSDFVAGGLYEQFF
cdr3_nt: TGTACCACCAGTGATTTCGTAGCGGGAGGCTTATATGAGCAGTTCTTC

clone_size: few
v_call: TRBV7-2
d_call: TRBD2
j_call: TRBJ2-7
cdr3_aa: CASSLVGSGGPYEQYF
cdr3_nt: TGTGCCAGCAGCTTAGTTGGGAGCGGGGGACCCTACGAGCAGTACTTC

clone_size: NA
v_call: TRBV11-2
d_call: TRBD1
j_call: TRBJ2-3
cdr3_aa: CASSVGQLRTDTQYF
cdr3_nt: TGTGCCAGCAGTGTGGGACAGTTACGAACAGATACGCAGTATTTT

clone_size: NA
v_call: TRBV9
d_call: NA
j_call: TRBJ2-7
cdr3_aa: CASSETGAFSYEQYF
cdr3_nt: TGTGCCAGCAGCGAAACGGGAGCCTTCTCCTACGAGCAGTACTTC

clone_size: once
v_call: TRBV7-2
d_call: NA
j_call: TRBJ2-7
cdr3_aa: CASSSPKDSSEQYF
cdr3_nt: TGTGCCAGCAGCTCCCCGAAGGACAGTTCCGAGCAGTACTTC

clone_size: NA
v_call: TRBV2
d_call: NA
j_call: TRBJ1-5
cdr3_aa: CASTDLVGKPQHF
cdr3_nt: TGTGCCAGCACCGACCTAGTAGGGAAGCCCCAGCATTTT

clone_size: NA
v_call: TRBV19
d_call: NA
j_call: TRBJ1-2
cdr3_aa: CASSDRGHYGYTF
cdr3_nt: TGTGCCAGTAGTGACCGGGGCCACTATGGCTACACCTTC

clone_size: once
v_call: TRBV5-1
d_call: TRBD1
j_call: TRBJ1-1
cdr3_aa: CASGPGQGLSTEAFF
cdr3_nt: TGCGCCAGCGGGCCGGGACAGGGCTTGAGCACTGAAGCTTTCTTT